Following are 8 T cell receptor beta chains from one sample sequenced in a study of cytomegalovirus exposure and HLA in healthy donors. Sequencing used immunoSEQ multiplex PCR; TCRdb keeps in-frame clones, though not all of them. The sample yields some 98,000 clones, more than 75% seen once. The sequencing input was PBMCs. These receptors were collected from a man between 18 and 35 years old in good health and CMV-seropositive.

Only a few counts were recorded for this clone. The chain is built from TRBV28 and TRBJ2-7, with 11 bases that match TRBD1. The V segment lost 5 bases and the J segment 3 bases; nucleotides outside the gene matches: 6. The CDR3 sequence is 15 residues long. Germline-derived CDR1 and CDR2 are MDHEN and SYDVKM. CDR3 coding DNA: TGTGCCAGCAGTAAGACCGGGACAGGGGGCTACGAGCAGTACTTC. It yields the protein CASSKTGTGGYEQYF.

V usage is TRBV29-1 and J usage is TRBJ2-2; D perhaps matches TRBD1 (6 bases). The germline CDR1 and CDR2 sequences are SQVTM and ANQGSEA. Trimming left V 5 bases short and J 4 bases short, with 17 bases between. The CDR3 is made up of 15 amino acids. In DNA form, the CDR3 reads TGCAGCGTTTCTCGCCAGGGGCGGAGCACCGGGGAGCTGTTTTTT. Its protein product is CSVSRQGRSTGELFF.

The chain has TRBV5-8 and TRBJ2-1; 14 nucleotides match TRBD2. V gave up 5 bases and J gave up 6 bases; unmatched junction bases: 1. From germline, CDR1 is SGHTS and CDR2 YDEGEE. The CDR3 covers 14 residues. CDR3 sequence (DNA): TGTGCCAGCAGAGGACTAGCGGGGGGCAATGAGCAGTTCTTC. Translation gives CASRGLAGGNEQFF.

The chain links TRBV19 to TRBJ2-2; TRBD1 aligns across 7 bases. Germline V gene sequence: CDR1 LNHDA, CDR2 SQIVND (reference sequence). V lost 5 bases and J lost 10; bases outside the gene matches: 4. The CDR3 spans 12 residues. DNA for the CDR3: TGTGCCAGTAGTCCAGGGGGAACGGAGCTGTTTTTT. Translating gives CASSPGGTELFF.

A remark on this clone: The junction does not match germline at one end; this may be a read error. The chain links TRBV6-5 to TRBJ1-2, with 8 bases matching TRBD1. Per germline, CDR1 MNHEY and CDR2 SVGAGI. CDR3 length equals 16 residues. This CDR3 reads CASSYYSGTGNFGYTF. In DNA, the CDR3 is TGTGCCAGCAGTTACTATTCCGGGACAGGAAACTTTGGCTACACCTTC.

The gene calls are TRBV9 and TRBJ2-1; TRBD2 matches 9 bases. Trimming took 0 bases from V and 4 from J; bases not matched to a gene: 5. This CDR3 region has 16 residues. Germline V lookup: CDR1 SGDLS, CDR2 YYNGEE. CDR3 bases: TGTGCCAGCAGCGTAGCGGGCGGGGGGGAATACAATGAGCAGTTCTTC. This gives the protein CASSVAGGGEYNEQFF.

V and J are TRBV4-3 and TRBJ2-5; 9 nucleotides match TRBD1. Trimming removed 1 base from V and 4 bases from J; junction bases left unmatched: 7. The CDR3 is 16 residues long. Germline lookup yields CDR1 LGHNA and CDR2 YSLEER. CDR3 region: CASSQGTGVGRETQYF. CDR3 nucleotide sequence: TGCGCCAGCAGCCAAGGGACAGGGGTTGGTCGAGAGACCCAGTACTTC.

V usage is TRBV13 and J usage is TRBJ1-1, with 7 bases identical to TRBD1. Germline V gene lookup returns CDR1 PRHDT and CDR2 FYEKMQ (reference sequence). V was pared by 2 bases and J by 6 bases, with 12 bases of the junction left unmatched. This CDR3 comprises 16 residues. The DNA of the CDR3 is TGTGCCAGCAGCTTACCCGCCGGGACAGAAATCCCTGAAGCTTTCTTT. Amino acids: CASSLPAGTEIPEAFF.